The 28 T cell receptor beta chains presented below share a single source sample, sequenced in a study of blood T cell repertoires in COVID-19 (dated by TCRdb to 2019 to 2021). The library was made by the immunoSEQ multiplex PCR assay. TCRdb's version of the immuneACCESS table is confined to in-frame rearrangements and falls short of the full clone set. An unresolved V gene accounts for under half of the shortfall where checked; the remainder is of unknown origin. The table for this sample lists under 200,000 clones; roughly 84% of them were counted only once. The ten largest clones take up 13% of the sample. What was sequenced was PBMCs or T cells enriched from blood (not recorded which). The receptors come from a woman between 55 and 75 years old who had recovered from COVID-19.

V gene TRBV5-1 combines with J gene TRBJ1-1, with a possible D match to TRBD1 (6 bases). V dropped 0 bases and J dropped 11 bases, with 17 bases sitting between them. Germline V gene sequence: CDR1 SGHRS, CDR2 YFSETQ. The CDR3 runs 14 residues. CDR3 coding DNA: TGCGCCAGCAGCTTGGACAGGGCGGCCGGGGGGGCTTTCTTT. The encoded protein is CASSLDRAAGGAFF.

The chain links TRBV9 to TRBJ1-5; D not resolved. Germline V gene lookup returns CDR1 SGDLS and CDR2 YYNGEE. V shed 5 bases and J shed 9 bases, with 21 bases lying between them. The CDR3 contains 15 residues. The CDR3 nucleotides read TGTGCCAGCAGAATGGAGAACTCCGGATGGCGGCCCCAGCATTTT. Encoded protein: CASRMENSGWRPQHF.

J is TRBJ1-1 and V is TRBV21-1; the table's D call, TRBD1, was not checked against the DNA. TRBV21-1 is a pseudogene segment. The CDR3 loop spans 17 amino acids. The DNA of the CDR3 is TGTGCCAGCAGCACAACCGGGACAGGGGCCATGAACACTGAAGCTTTCTTT. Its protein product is CASSTTGTGAMNTEAFF.

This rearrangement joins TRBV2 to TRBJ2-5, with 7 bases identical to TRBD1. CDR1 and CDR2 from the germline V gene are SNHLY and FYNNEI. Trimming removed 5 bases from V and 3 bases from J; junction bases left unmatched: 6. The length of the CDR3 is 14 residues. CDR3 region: CASSRQGSEETQYF. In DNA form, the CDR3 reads TGTGCCAGCAGTAGACAGGGCTCGGAAGAGACCCAGTACTTC.

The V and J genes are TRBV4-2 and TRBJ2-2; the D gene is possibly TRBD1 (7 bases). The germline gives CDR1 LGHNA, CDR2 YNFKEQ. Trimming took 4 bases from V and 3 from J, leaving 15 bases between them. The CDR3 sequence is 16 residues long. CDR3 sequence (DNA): TGTGCCAGCAGCCCTCGAGGCGGGACAGACACCGGGGAGCTGTTTTTT. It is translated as CASSPRGGTDTGELFF.

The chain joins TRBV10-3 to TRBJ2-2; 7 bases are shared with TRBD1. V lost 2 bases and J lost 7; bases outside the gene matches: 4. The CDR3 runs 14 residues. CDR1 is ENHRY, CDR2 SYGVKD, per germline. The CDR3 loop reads CAISEDRESGELFF. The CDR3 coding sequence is TGTGCCATCAGTGAGGACAGGGAAAGCGGGGAGCTGTTTTTT.

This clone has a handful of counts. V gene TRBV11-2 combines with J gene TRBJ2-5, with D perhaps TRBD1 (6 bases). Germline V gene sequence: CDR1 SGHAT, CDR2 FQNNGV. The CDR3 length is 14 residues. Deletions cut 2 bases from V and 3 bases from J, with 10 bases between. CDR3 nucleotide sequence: TGTGCCAGCAGCTTATTGAGGACAGAAGAGACCCAGTACTTC. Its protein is CASSLLRTEETQYF.

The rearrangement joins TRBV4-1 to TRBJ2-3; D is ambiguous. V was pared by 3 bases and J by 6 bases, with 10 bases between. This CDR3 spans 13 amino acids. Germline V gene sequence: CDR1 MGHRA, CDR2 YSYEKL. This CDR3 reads CASSQASGDTQYF. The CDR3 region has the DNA TGCGCCAGCAGCCAGGCATCCGGGGATACGCAGTATTTT.

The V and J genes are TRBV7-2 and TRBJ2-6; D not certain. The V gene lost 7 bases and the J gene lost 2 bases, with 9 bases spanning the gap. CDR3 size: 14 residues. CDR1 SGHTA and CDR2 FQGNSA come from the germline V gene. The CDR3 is CASTLDPGANVLTF. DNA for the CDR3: TGTGCCAGCACCCTAGATCCTGGGGCCAACGTCCTGACTTTC.

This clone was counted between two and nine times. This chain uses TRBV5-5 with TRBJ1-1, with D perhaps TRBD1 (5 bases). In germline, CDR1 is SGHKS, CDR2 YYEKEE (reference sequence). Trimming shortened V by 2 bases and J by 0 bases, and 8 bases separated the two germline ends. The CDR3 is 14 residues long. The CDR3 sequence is CASSFGGVNTEAFF. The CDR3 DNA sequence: TGTGCCAGCAGCTTTGGAGGGGTGAACACTGAAGCTTTCTTT.

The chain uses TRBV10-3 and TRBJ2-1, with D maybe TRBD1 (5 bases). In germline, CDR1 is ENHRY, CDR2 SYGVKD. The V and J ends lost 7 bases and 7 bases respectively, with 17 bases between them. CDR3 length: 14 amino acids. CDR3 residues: CAITPSPGPNEQFF. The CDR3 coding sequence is TGTGCCATCACACCGAGTCCAGGGCCAAATGAGCAGTTCTTC.

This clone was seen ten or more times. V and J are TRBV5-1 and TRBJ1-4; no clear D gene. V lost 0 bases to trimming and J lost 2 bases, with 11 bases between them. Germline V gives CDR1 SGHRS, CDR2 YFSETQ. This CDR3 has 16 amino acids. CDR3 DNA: TGCGCCAGCAGCTTGGCCCCCCCTGGCACTAATGAAAAACTGTTTTTT. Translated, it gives CASSLAPPGTNEKLFF.

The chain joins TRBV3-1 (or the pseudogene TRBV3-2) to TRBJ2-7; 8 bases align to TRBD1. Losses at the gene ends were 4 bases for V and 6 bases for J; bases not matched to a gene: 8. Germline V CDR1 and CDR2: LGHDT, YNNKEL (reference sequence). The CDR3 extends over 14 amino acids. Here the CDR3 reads CASSRLGTGGEQYF. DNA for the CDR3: TGTGCCAGCAGCCGGCTGGGGACAGGAGGCGAGCAGTACTTC.

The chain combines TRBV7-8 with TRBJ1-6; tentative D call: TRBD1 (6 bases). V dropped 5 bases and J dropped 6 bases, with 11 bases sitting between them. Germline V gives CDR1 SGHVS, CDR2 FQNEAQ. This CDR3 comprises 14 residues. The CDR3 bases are TGTGCCAGCAGCCTGGACAGAGGTAATTCACCCCTCCACTTT. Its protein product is CASSLDRGNSPLHF.

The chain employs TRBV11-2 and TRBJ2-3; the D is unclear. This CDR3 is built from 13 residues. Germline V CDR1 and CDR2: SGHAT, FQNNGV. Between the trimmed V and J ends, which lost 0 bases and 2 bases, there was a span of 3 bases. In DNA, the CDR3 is TGTGCCAGCAGCTTAGACGTCACAGATACGCAGTATTTT. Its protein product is CASSLDVTDTQYF.

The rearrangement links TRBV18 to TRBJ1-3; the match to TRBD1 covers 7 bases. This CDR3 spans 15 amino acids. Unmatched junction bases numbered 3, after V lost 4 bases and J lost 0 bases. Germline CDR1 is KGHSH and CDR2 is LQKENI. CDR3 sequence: CASSRTGASGNTIYF. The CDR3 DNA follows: TGTGCCAGCTCACGCACAGGGGCCTCTGGAAACACCATATATTTT.

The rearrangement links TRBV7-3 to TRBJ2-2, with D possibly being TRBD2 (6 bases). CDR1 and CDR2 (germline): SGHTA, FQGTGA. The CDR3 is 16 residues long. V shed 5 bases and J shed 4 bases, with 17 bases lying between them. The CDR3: CASSNRDSRGTGELFF. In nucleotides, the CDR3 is TGTGCCAGCAGCAATCGGGACTCACGGGGCACCGGGGAGCTGTTTTTT.

CDR3 sequence reads: CASSPIQNHHGIQVEQYF. Here the CDR3 DNA reads TGTGCCAGCTCTCCAATTCAGAACCACCATGGGATACAGGTCGAGCAGTACTTC. The chain joins TRBV28 to TRBJ2-7; D is possibly TRBD1 (5 bases). The V gene lost 8 bases and the J gene lost 6 bases, with 32 bases spanning the gap. The CDR3 spans 18 residues. Germline V gene data show CDR1 as MDHEN and CDR2 as SYDVKM. Drawing the rest from reference TRBV28 and TRBJ2-7, the complete variable domain is DVKVTQSSRYLVKRTGEKVFLECVQDMDHENMFWYRQDPGLGLRLIYFSYDVKMKEKGDIPEGYSVSREKKERFSLILESASTNQTSMYLCASSPIQNHHGIQVEQYFGPGTRLTVT.

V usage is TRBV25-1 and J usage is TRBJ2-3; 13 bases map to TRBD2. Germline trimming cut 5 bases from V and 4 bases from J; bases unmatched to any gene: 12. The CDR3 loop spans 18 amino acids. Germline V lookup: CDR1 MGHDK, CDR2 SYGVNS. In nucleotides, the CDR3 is TGTGCCAGCAGTCTATGGACTAGCGGGAGCCCCGGGGCAGATACGCAGTATTTT. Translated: CASSLWTSGSPGADTQYF.

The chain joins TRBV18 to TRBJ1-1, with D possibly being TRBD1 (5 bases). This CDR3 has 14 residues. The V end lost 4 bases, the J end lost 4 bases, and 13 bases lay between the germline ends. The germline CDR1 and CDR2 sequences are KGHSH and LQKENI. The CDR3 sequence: CASSLRVEATEAFF. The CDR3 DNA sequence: TGTGCCAGCTCACTCAGGGTCGAGGCCACTGAAGCTTTCTTT.

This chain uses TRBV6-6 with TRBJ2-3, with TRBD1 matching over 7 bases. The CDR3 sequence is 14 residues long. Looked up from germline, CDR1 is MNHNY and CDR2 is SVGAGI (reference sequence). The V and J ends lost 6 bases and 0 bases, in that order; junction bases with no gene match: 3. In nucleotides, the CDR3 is TGTGCCAGCAGACCACAGGGGAGCACAGATACGCAGTATTTT. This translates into CASRPQGSTDTQYF.

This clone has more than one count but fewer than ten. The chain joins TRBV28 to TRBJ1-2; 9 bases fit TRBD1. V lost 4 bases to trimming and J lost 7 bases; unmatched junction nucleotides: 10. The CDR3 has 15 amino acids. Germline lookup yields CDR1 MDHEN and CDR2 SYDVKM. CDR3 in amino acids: CASSSTGGAMVGYTF. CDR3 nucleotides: TGTGCCAGCAGTTCAACAGGGGGCGCGATGGTTGGCTACACCTTC.

The chain's CDR3 is CASSFTRTGGGGYTF. The CDR3, as DNA: TGTGCCAGCAGTTTTACCAGGACAGGGGGGGGTGGCTACACCTTC. This chain joins TRBV27 and TRBJ1-2; 10 bases match TRBD1. The trim removed 3 bases at V and 7 bases at J, leaving 8 bases unmatched. Germline V lookup: CDR1 MNHEY, CDR2 SMNVEV (reference sequence). The CDR3 runs to 15 residues.

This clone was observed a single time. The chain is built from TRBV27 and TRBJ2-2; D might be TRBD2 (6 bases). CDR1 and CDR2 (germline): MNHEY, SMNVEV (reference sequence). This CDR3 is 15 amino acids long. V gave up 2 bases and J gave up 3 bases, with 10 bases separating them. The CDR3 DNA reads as TGTGCCAGCAGTTTAGCGGGGTCTGACACCGGGGAGCTGTTTTTT. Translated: CASSLAGSDTGELFF.

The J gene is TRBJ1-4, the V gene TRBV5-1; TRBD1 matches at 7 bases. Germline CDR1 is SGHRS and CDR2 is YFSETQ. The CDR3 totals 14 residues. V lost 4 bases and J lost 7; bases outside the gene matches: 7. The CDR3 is CASSGGDSFEKLFF. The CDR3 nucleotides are TGCGCCAGCAGCGGAGGGGACAGTTTTGAAAAACTGTTTTTT.

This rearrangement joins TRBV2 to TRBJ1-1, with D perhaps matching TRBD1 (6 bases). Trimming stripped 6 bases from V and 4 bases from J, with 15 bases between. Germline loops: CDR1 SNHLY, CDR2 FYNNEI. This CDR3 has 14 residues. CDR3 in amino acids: CASSLTGTVTEAFF. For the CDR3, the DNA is TGTGCCAGCAGCCTAACAGGGACGGTCACTGAAGCTTTCTTT.

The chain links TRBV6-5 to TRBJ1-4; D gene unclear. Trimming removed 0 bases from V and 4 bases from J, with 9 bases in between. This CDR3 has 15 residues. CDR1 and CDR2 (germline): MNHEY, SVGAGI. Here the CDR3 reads CASSYSGGFNEKLFF. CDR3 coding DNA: TGTGCCAGCAGTTACTCGGGAGGATTTAATGAAAAACTGTTTTTT.

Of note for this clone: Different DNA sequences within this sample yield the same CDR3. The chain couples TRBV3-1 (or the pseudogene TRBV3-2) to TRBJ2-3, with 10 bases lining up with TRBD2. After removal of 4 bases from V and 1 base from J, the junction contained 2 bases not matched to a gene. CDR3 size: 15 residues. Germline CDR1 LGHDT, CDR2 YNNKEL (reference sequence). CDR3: CASSPLAGGTDTQYF. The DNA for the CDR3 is TGTGCCAGCAGCCCTCTAGCGGGGGGCACAGATACGCAGTATTTT.